This T cell receptor beta chain was retrieved from a study of radiation and T cells in renal cell carcinoma. Noted time point: blood 2 weeks post-SBRT. Treatment of the sample: 15 Gy SBRT to primary tumor, nephrectomy 4 weeks later. Profiled with immunoSEQ multiplex PCR; TCRdb holds only in-frame clones, not every one. The sample has some 150,000 clones, approximately 86% seen once. Germline V gene lookup returns CDR1 SGHRS and CDR2 YFSETQ. V was shortened by 3 bases and J by 1 base, with 5 bases between the two germline ends. This CDR3 spans 14 amino acids. The chain couples TRBV5-1 to TRBJ2-6, with D maybe TRBD2 (5 bases). The receptor's source is a woman between 50 and 59 years old with renal cell carcinoma. The sample here was blood, taken from a patient whose treatment included radiotherapy and nephrectomy. The CDR3 DNA sequence: TGCGCCAGCAGCTCGGGATCTGGGGCCAACGTCCTGACTTTC. It yields the protein CASSSGSGANVLTF.